This T cell receptor beta chain was recorded in a study of cytomegalovirus exposure and HLA in healthy donors. Study observations and caveats: In a later analysis, TCR beta V- and J-gene trimming was associated with a missense DCLRE1C variant. When presence/absence was analysed, sequencing depth was taken to be roughly uniform across donors.

The PCR used 60 Vbeta and 13 Jbeta primers. Generated by immunoSEQ multiplex PCR, the TCRdb table keeps only in-frame clones and is missing some. The table lists more than 130,000 clones, roughly three quarters of them singletons, with 4.5% to 6% in the top ten. V dropped 5 bases and J dropped 15; count of bases not matched to a gene: 10. Germline CDR1 is LGHNA and CDR2 is YSLEER. The CDR3 is 13 residues long. In the case of this clone: The antigen remains undetermined.

The rearrangement uses TRBV4-3 and TRBJ2-1, with 10 nucleotides matching TRBD2. The sample was PBMCs. This TCR derives from a woman in her fifties or sixties in good health and CMV-seronegative. The CDR3 sequence is CASSDLAGGQPFF. The CDR3 region has the DNA TGCGCCAGCAGCGACTTAGCGGGGGGCCAGCCGTTCTTC.